The clone carrying this T cell receptor (beta chain) has only a few counts. Its matching antigen is unknown. The sample comes from a study of identical twins. From the 5' RACE reads, TCRdb called clonotypes with MiXCR, one entry per CDR3 protein. The sample shows some 190,000 distinct CDR3 sequences, more than 15% of them seen only once. Overall study results and limits: Among beta out-of-frame sequences, excess sharing between twins appeared weaker.

The CDR3 length is 14 residues. In germline, CDR1 is SGHTA, CDR2 FQGNSA. The V and J ends lost 5 bases and 9 bases respectively, with 19 bases between them. These same data were also listed under a study on T cells expressing NK-cell markers.

This TCR was sampled from a woman in her late teens or twenties in good health. The chain links TRBV7-2 to TRBJ2-5; the D call may be TRBD1 or TRBD2 (5 bases each). Material for sequencing was CD8+ T cells sorted from blood. The CDR3 is CASSPGTAEAAQYF. CDR3 DNA: TGTGCCAGCAGCCCCGGGACCGCAGAAGCGGCCCAGTACTTC.